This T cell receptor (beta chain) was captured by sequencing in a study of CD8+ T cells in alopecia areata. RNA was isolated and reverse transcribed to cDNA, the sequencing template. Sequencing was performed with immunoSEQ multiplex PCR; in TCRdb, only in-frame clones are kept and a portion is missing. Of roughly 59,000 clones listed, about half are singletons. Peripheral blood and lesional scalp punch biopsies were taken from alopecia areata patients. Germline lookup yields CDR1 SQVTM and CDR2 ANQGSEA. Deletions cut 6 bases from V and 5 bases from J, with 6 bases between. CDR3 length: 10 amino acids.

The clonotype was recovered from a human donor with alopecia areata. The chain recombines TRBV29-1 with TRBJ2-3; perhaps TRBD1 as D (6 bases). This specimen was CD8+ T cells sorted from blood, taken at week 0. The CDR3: CSVDRDTQYF. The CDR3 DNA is TGCAGCGTGGACAGAGATACGCAGTATTTT.